Each of the 22 T cell receptor beta chains below was sequenced from the same sample in a study of cytomegalovirus exposure and HLA in healthy donors. PCR involved 60 Vbeta and 13 Jbeta primers. The method was immunoSEQ multiplex PCR; TCRdb's version includes in-frame clones alone and lacks a portion of them. The table has under 150,000 clones, approximately 87% seen once. The sequenced sample consisted of PBMCs. The receptors shown here come from a woman aged 30 to 39 in good health and CMV-seronegative.

The gene calls are TRBV15 and TRBJ2-5; D not resolved. The V and J ends lost 1 base and 3 bases respectively, with 12 bases between them. The CDR3 is 15 amino acids. In germline, CDR1 is LNHNV, CDR2 YYDKDF (reference sequence). The CDR3 spells CATSRGPRGEETQYF. The CDR3 nucleotides are TGTGCCACCAGCAGAGGACCCCGAGGAGAAGAGACCCAGTACTTC.

The CDR3 DNA is TGTGCCTGGAGTGTACGTCGGGGCGAGCAGTACTTC. Residues: CAWSVRRGEQYF. The chain links TRBV30 to TRBJ2-7; D possibly corresponds to TRBD2 (5 bases). The CDR3 runs to 12 residues. CDR1 and CDR2 from the germline V gene are GTSNPN and SVGIG (reference sequence). The V end lost 0 bases, the J end lost 6 bases, and 9 bases lay between the germline ends.

V is TRBV6-4 and J is TRBJ1-5; a weak D match, TRBD1 (5 bases). Trimming shortened V by 3 bases and J by 6 bases, and 15 bases separated the two germline ends. Germline CDR1 reads MRHNA; CDR2 reads SNTAGT. This CDR3 has 15 amino acids. The DNA for the CDR3 is TGTGCCAGCAGTGAGAACGGGGGGGATACTCAGCCCCAGCATTTT. Encoded protein: CASSENGGDTQPQHF.

The chain combines TRBV7-9 with TRBJ1-1, with 9 bases matching TRBD1. This CDR3 contains 14 residues. Germline loops: CDR1 SEHNR, CDR2 FQNEAQ (reference sequence). V lost 5 bases and J lost 6; bases outside the gene matches: 7. Here the CDR3 DNA reads TGTGCCAGCAGCCCGGACAGGGGCAAGGCTGAAGCTTTCTTT. Translating gives CASSPDRGKAEAFF.

The chain is built from TRBV7-9 and TRBJ2-5; 8 bases align to TRBD2. The J call may be wrong; the DNA end is better matched by TRBJ2-7. Per germline, CDR1 SEHNR and CDR2 FQNEAQ (reference sequence). The CDR3 extends over 15 amino acids. CDR3 DNA: TGTGCCAGCAGCTTAGTTCGGGGGGGGTCCTACGAGCAGTACTTC. This sequence encodes CASSLVRGGSYEQYF.

The chain combines TRBV7-2 with TRBJ1-2; TRBD1 agrees at 8 bases. V dropped 5 bases and J dropped 5; count of bases not matched to a gene: 10. CDR1 and CDR2 (germline): SGHTA, FQGNSA. CDR3 length equals 15 residues. This CDR3 reads CASSPRGDRGYGYTF. The CDR3 nucleotides read TGTGCCAGCAGCCCCCGGGGTGACAGGGGATATGGCTACACCTTC.

The chain recombines TRBV9 with TRBJ2-7; D is perhaps TRBD2 (6 bases). CDR3 size: 14 residues. In germline, CDR1 is SGDLS, CDR2 YYNGEE. V was shortened by 1 base and J by 3 bases, with 11 bases between the two germline ends. CDR3: CASSVRETSYEQYF. The CDR3 region has the DNA TGTGCCAGCAGCGTAAGGGAGACTAGCTACGAGCAGTACTTC.

This clone was counted a few times. V and J are TRBV4-1 and TRBJ1-1; 8 bases match TRBD1. The V gene's germline CDR1 is MGHRA and CDR2 YSYEKL. CDR3 length: 20 amino acids. The ends lost 1 base at V and 0 bases at J; junction bases unmatched: 16. CDR3 bases: TGCGCCAGCAGCCAAGGGCCGGTGGAATGGACAGGGAACATGAACACTGAAGCTTTCTTT. Its translation is CASSQGPVEWTGNMNTEAFF.

This chain connects TRBV7-9 to TRBJ1-4; D is perhaps TRBD1 (6 bases). The CDR3 covers 15 residues. Germline assignment: CDR1 SEHNR and CDR2 FQNEAQ (reference sequence). Between the trimmed V and J ends, which lost 5 bases and 3 bases, there was a span of 13 bases. CDR3 region: CASSPQGRANEKLFF. CDR3 in DNA: TGTGCCAGCAGCCCACAGGGCCGGGCTAATGAAAAACTGTTTTTT.

The chain links TRBV19 to TRBJ2-1; 8 bases agree with TRBD2. CDR1 is LNHDA, CDR2 SQIVND, per germline (reference sequence). The CDR3 has 14 amino acids. Trimming cost V 8 bases and J 1 base; bases outside gene matches: 4. In DNA form, the CDR3 reads TGTGCCAGTGCGGGAGGAAAATCCTACAATGAGCAGTTCTTC. This encodes CASAGGKSYNEQFF.

This clone was seen a few times. The V and J genes are TRBV6-6 and TRBJ2-1, with no clear D. V lost 2 bases to trimming and J lost 5 bases, with 13 bases between them. The CDR3 covers 15 residues. Germline V gene sequence: CDR1 MNHNY, CDR2 SVGAGI (reference sequence). The CDR3 DNA reads TGTGCCAGCAGTTACCAGTCATCTCTTAACAATGAGCAGTTCTTC. It encodes CASSYQSSLNNEQFF.

The chain uses TRBV6-5 and TRBJ2-3; tentative D call: TRBD2 (6 bases). This CDR3 is 15 amino acids long. V shed 5 bases and J shed 2 bases, with 14 bases lying between them. Per germline, CDR1 MNHEY and CDR2 SVGAGI. This CDR3 reads CASSRTTANTDTQYF. The DNA for the CDR3 is TGTGCCAGCAGTAGGACTACTGCCAACACAGATACGCAGTATTTT.

The chain links TRBV27 to TRBJ2-7; 8 bases agree with TRBD2. The V and J ends lost 3 bases and 7 bases, in that order; junction bases with no gene match: 14. The V gene's germline CDR1 is MNHEY and CDR2 SMNVEV (reference sequence). The CDR3 is made up of 16 amino acids. The CDR3 nucleotides are TGTGCCAGCAGTTTTTCGGCGGGGGGTCCCTACGAGGAGCAGTACTTC. This codes for CASSFSAGGPYEEQYF.

At least ten counts were recorded for this clone. The J gene is TRBJ2-7, the V gene TRBV4-3, with 10 bases aligning to TRBD1. Germline V gene lookup returns CDR1 LGHNA and CDR2 YSLEER. Trimming removed 2 bases from V and 1 base from J; junction bases left unmatched: 2. CDR3 length equals 15 residues. CDR3 in amino acids: CASSQQGQGSYEQYF. The CDR3 DNA reads TGCGCCAGCAGCCAACAGGGACAGGGGTCCTACGAGCAGTACTTC.

The V call is TRBV6-5, the J call TRBJ1-5; D is ambiguous. This CDR3 spans 12 amino acids. CDR1 and CDR2 from the germline V gene are MNHEY and SVGAGI. V was shortened by 9 bases and J by 7 bases, with 13 bases between the two germline ends. In DNA form, the CDR3 reads TGTGCCAGTCTAGGGAGTCGACAGCCCCAGCATTTT. It is translated as CASLGSRQPQHF.

The chain employs TRBV13 and TRBJ1-6; 8 bases match TRBD1. CDR1 is PRHDT and CDR2 is FYEKMQ in the germline V gene (reference sequence). This CDR3 is built from 15 residues. V gave up 6 bases and J gave up 7 bases; unmatched junction bases: 8. CDR3 in DNA: TGTGCCAGCAGGACCGGCGACAGGGGAAATTCACCCCTCCACTTT. Its protein product is CASRTGDRGNSPLHF.

The gene calls are TRBV27 and TRBJ1-2; D might be TRBD1 (6 bases). Germline lookup yields CDR1 MNHEY and CDR2 SMNVEV (reference sequence). Trimming took 4 bases from V and 4 from J, leaving 19 bases between them. The CDR3 length is 16 residues. The DNA for the CDR3 is TGTGCCAGCAGTTCCAAGTTGGGGGCGCTTAGCTATGGCTACACCTTC. This translates into CASSSKLGALSYGYTF.

This chain joins TRBV5-4 and TRBJ2-4; 12 positions agree with TRBD1. The CDR3 contains 16 residues. In germline, CDR1 is SGHNT, CDR2 YYREEE (reference sequence). With 3 bases clipped from V and 3 bases from J, the junction kept 4 bases outside the gene matches. The CDR3 spells CASSSGQGARKNIQYF. The CDR3, as DNA: TGTGCCAGCAGCTCGGGACAGGGGGCGCGCAAAAACATTCAGTACTTC.

The genes are TRBV7-6 and TRBJ1-1, with D uncertain. Per germline, CDR1 SGHVS and CDR2 FNYEAQ. The length of the CDR3 is 12 residues. Trimming shortened V by 1 base and J by 8 bases, and 8 bases separated the two germline ends. The CDR3 DNA is TGTGCCAGCAGCTTAGGTGGAGAGGAAGCTTTCTTT. As protein: CASSLGGEEAFF.

The chain joins TRBV5-1 to TRBJ2-1, with 7 bases matching TRBD2. The V gene end was trimmed by 4 bases and the J gene end by 2 bases; junction bases not matched to a gene: 6. CDR1 SGHRS and CDR2 YFSETQ come from the germline V gene. The CDR3 is 15 residues long. The CDR3 DNA follows: TGCGCCAGCAGCCGGGACTACCAAGCCTACAATGAGCAGTTCTTC. Amino acids: CASSRDYQAYNEQFF.

The chain has TRBV28 and TRBJ2-2, with 12 bases matching TRBD2. Germline CDR1 and CDR2: MDHEN and SYDVKM. This CDR3 comprises 16 residues. J lost 6 bases, V lost 8 bases, and 10 bases had no gene match. The CDR3 bases are TGTGCCAGCGAGGCTAGCGGGAGGGGTGGCCCCGGGGAGCTGTTTTTT. Its translation is CASEASGRGGPGELFF.

The chain is built from TRBV5-1 and TRBJ2-7; 8 positions match TRBD1. This CDR3 has 15 residues. The germline V gene encodes CDR1 SGHRS and CDR2 YFSETQ. Germline trimming cut 4 bases from V and 0 bases from J; bases unmatched to any gene: 6. The CDR3 loop is CASSPRTGSSYEQYF. The CDR3 DNA follows: TGCGCCAGCAGCCCAAGGACAGGGAGCTCCTACGAGCAGTACTTC.